This TCR beta chain was sequenced for a study of T cells in localized non-small cell lung cancer. Regarding the study as a whole: Turning up in adjacent lung were a median about 56 of the top 100 tumor clones.

V was cut by 5 bases and J by 3 bases, with 17 bases left in between. The CDR3 is 16 residues long. Germline CDR1 reads MDHEN; CDR2 reads SYDVKM. Method: immunoSEQ multiplex PCR; TCRdb's copy keeps in-frame clones and lacks some. Of approximately 21,000 clones listed, about nine tenths are singletons. About this clone itself: Its antigen is as yet unknown.

This TCR was recovered from a woman between 35 and 75 years old with stage I lung adenocarcinoma. The chain uses TRBV28 and TRBJ2-1; D is possibly TRBD1 (6 bases). The source was peripheral blood, collected before any cancer treatment. The DNA of the CDR3 is TGTGCCAGCAGTCCAGGATCCGACAGGAACTACAATGAGCAGTTCTTC. Translated, it gives CASSPGSDRNYNEQFF.